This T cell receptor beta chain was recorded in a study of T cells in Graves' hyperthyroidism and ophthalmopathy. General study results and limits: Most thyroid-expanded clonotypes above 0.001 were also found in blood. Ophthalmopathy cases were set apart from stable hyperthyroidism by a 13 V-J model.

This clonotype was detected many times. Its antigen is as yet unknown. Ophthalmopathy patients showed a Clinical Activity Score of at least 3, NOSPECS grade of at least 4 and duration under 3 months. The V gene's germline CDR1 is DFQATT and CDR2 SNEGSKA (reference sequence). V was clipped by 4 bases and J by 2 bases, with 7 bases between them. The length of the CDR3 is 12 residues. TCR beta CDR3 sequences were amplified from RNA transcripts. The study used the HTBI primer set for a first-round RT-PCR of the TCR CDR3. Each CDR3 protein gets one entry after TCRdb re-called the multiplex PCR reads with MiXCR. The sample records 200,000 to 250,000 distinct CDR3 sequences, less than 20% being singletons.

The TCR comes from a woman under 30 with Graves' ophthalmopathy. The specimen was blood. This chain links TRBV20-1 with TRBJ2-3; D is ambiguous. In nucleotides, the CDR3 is TGCAGTGCTATTGACTTCACAGATACGCAGTATTTT. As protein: CSAIDFTDTQYF.